The source of this T cell receptor (beta chain) is a study of blood T cell repertoires in COVID-19. Study details: Sample material is recorded as cDNA or gDNA derived from T cells, B-cell-depleted T cells, or PBMCs.

Regarding this clone: This CDR3 is also generated by other DNA sequences in the sample.

Germline V gene sequence: CDR1 SGHRS, CDR2 YFSETQ. With V trimmed by 0 bases and J by 0 bases, 2 bases remained unmatched. CDR3 length: 16 residues. Enrollees, about 18 to 95 years old, lived in fewer than 25 US areas. Participants classified as exposed had met a COVID-19 case within 2 weeks before study entry. Original methodology: Cell counts per sample came from amplifying reference gene primers. Data came from immunoSEQ multiplex PCR; TCRdb stores just in-frame clones and leaves some out. V and J calls and clone size are those listed in that table; D and trimming were worked out from the DNA. The profile shows about 260,000 clones, 75% to 95% of them singletons.

This TCR derives from a man in his forties or fifties who had been exposed to COVID-19. The chain links TRBV5-1 to TRBJ2-3; 9 bases are a match to TRBD2. Material: PBMCs or T cells enriched from blood (not recorded which). The CDR3 is CASSLGLAGSTDTQYF. In DNA form, the CDR3 reads TGCGCCAGCAGCTTGGGCCTAGCGGGAAGCACAGATACGCAGTATTTT.